This T cell receptor beta chain is from a study of T cell repertoires and HLA-DP antigens (dated by TCRdb to between 2018 and 2020). About the full investigation: Using HeLa cells transduced to present allogeneic HLA-DP, the study set up an in vitro model of CD4+ T cell alloreactivity. The three donors were two male and one female, with ages ranging from the 18-to-29 to the 60-to-69 age band. Compared with self, one alloantigen differed at one amino acid in the peptide-binding groove and the other differed at around eleven, modelling structurally similar versus dissimilar alloantigens. On average, roughly 200 ng of DNA went in for sorted CD137+CD4+ samples, versus about 1,100 ng for pre-culture CD4+ samples.

About this clone itself: This clone's antigen is unknown. Nothing much larger sits one base from this clone, and base qualities are not available.

The CDR3 runs 13 amino acids, cysteine and phenylalanine included. Only the CDR3 part of the read is kept: 39 bases, read in frame from the first base. The germline V gene provides CDR1 ENHRY and CDR2 SYGVKD. Unmatched junction bases come to 4, with V trimmed by 2 bases and J by 8 bases. Magnetic bead negative selection was used to isolate untouched CD4+ T cells from Ficoll-separated PBMC, with an average purity of roughly 98%. Untouched CD4+ T cells were isolated with magnetic beads from Ficoll-separated PBMC, and a purity of 95% to 98% was reached with negligible CD8+ contamination. Peripheral blood mononuclear cells came from the buffy coats of three healthy blood donors. CMV seronegative status was shared by all three donors. The DNeasy Blood & Tissue Kit was used to extract genomic DNA. For each subject, genomic DNA from sorted CD137+CD4+ cells and from pre-culture CD4+ baseline samples underwent TCRB sequencing.

Results the study describes overall, beyond this receptor: Clones undetected before culture had an average cumulative frequency of approximately 36% against one allele versus approximately 54% against the other. The naive and memory CD4+ repertoires were not analysed as separate populations. Sorted CD137+ cells showed similar clonality against both alloantigens, at about 0.39, which was much higher than the approximately 0.037 seen in pre-culture samples. The study was limited by having just a few donors, by relying on a non-physiological HeLa antigen-presenting system, and by using total CD4+ cells as responders.

TCRB CDR3 regions were amplified with the immunoSEQ multiplex PCR using forward primers for 54 TRBV segments and reverse primers for 13 TRBJ segments. For pre-culture CD4+ samples, sequencing was done at deep resolution with a target of a few hundred thousand T cell genomes. Sequencing of the amplicons was done on an Illumina HiSeq System, giving 87 bp reads that spanned the CDR3. The published analysis was carried out like this. PCR and sequencing errors in the reads were corrected, and CDR3 regions were defined by aligning to IMGT reference sequences. Synthetic template pools were used to estimate counts of templates and unique rearrangements. Clonality was computed as 1 minus Pielou's evenness. The Daley-Smith estimator was used to estimate richness. Repertoire overlap was measured with Morisita's index. A clone counted as low-abundance if it appeared in cultured samples but went undetected in the pre-culture repertoire of the same donor. In TCRdb, the immuneACCESS table is reduced to in-frame sequences with V and J assigned. These tables do not hold every clone; where another copy was compared, an unresolved V gene accounts for under half, and the others remain unexplained. The DNA gave D and trimming, while V, J and clone size come from that table. Recorded for this sample are about 73,000 clones; around 80% of them occurred a single time. 1.6% of the sample belongs to the ten largest clones.

Sequenced input: CD4+ T cells from PBMCs. The clonotype originates from a man aged 55 to 70 in good health and CMV-seronegative. This sequence uses TRBV10-3 and TRBJ1-2, and TRBD1 matches 8 of the central bases. The encoded CDR3 is CAISETDRGGYTF. The sequenced DNA: TGTGCCATCAGTGAGACAGACAGGGGAGGCTACACCTTC.